The present entry profiles one TCR beta chain with its context. Its antigen is unidentified. These data come from a study of T cell responses to AZD1222 COVID-19 vaccine. Turning to the study itself: Samples with a second dose at about 4 or about 12 weeks were pooled together.

Broader study findings: Elevations in Spike-specific TCR breadth and depth followed administration of two AZD1222 doses. Per reports, nearly half of all spike-specific TCRs target regions that are unmutated in variants. The donor cohort was predominantly white British with a female majority, and clonal diversity may have been underestimated.

The table came from immunoSEQ multiplex PCR; TCRdb's copy has only in-frame clones and leaves some out. Here the sample spans about 72,000 clones, around nine tenths being singletons. The germline V gene encodes CDR1 SGDLS and CDR2 YYNGEE. Trimming cost V 0 bases and J 8 bases, with 9 bases left between them. The CDR3 spans 13 residues. The chain recombines TRBV9 with TRBJ2-1; weak D call: TRBD1 (5 bases). The sequenced sample was peripheral blood, obtained on day 0 of AZD1222 vaccination. The source is an adult in good health. The CDR3 DNA is TGTGCCAGCAGCGTAGATACAGGAGATGAGCAGTTCTTC. Translated, it gives CASSVDTGDEQFF.